This T cell receptor (beta chain) was retrieved from a study of identical twins. This clonotype has only a few counts. The CDR3 runs to 18 residues. Germline lookup yields CDR1 SGHRS and CDR2 YFSETQ. The trim removed 0 bases at V and 4 bases at J, leaving 9 bases unmatched. TCRdb independently ran MiXCR on the 5' RACE reads; one entry per CDR3 protein. This repertoire shows approximately 700,000 distinct CDR3 sequences, over 15% found once; its top ten account for less than 15%. These same records also appear under a second study, on T cells expressing NK-cell markers.

The chain recombines TRBV5-1 with TRBJ2-1; 11 bases are a match to TRBD2. Specimen: PBMCs. The clonotype originates from a woman younger than 35 in good health. The CDR3 is CASSLEASGRPRYNEQFF. The CDR3 bases are TGCGCCAGCAGCTTGGAGGCTAGCGGGAGGCCCCGTTACAATGAGCAGTTCTTC.